This TCR beta chain comes out of a study of CD8+ T cells in alopecia areata. On this clone: The antigen is unknown.

This sample's treatment: oral pan-JAK inhibitor, 5-10 mg twice daily. This CDR3 has 16 amino acids. In germline, CDR1 is SGHVS, CDR2 FQNEAQ. V lost 0 bases, J lost 10 bases, and 13 bases stayed unmatched. The sequencing template was cDNA reverse transcribed from extracted RNA. The table came from immunoSEQ multiplex PCR; TCRdb's copy has only in-frame clones and leaves some out. The sample lists approximately 210,000 clones, 64% seen once, with roughly 4.2% in the top ten. Findings of the study overall: Among the 100 top clones, expanded CD8+ clones, like scalp clonality, were significantly decreased by tofacitinib. Patients shared TCRs less clearly than mice did, possibly for HLA-related reasons.

The sequence was collected from a human donor with alopecia areata. Sequencing used CD4+ T cells sorted from blood, obtained at week 4, from a patient treated with tofacitinib. The chain couples TRBV7-8 to TRBJ2-7; 9 nucleotides agree with TRBD2. This CDR3 reads CASSLAIVASGARQYF. For the CDR3, the DNA is TGTGCCAGCAGCTTAGCGATTGTGGCTAGCGGGGCGAGACAGTACTTC.